This passage covers 21 T cell receptor beta chains from one sample sequenced in a study of breast tumors, draining lymph nodes, adjacent tissues. TCRdb used MiXCR to reprocess the multiplex PCR reads, holding one entry per CDR3 protein. The data contain approximately 150,000 distinct CDR3 sequences, 32% of them seen just once; the ten biggest clones take up around 2.3%. The lymph nodes were axillary draining lymph nodes from breast cancer patients. The material sequenced was axillary lymph node tissue. All receptors come from a female donor with breast cancer. Some clones in this sample may be carry-over from other donors' samples.

This clonotype was picked up many times. The chain uses TRBV7-2 and TRBJ2-1, with D possibly being TRBD1 (6 bases). Germline V gene lookup returns CDR1 SGHTA and CDR2 FQGNSA. The CDR3 is 15 residues long. Trimming removed 4 bases at V and 5 bases at J, with 15 bases between. CDR3 nucleotides: TGTGCCAGCAGCTGGGAACCGGGACACGACAATGAGCAGTTCTTC. Its translation: CASSWEPGHDNEQFF.

This clonotype was counted a few times. A much larger clone differs by one base, so this may be a read error. V usage is TRBV6-5 and J usage is TRBJ2-1, with D possibly matching TRBD1 (5 bases). Trimming took off 5 bases at V and 7 bases at J, with 15 bases between the two ends. This CDR3 comprises 14 residues. Per germline, CDR1 MNHEY and CDR2 SVGAGI. The DNA for the CDR3 is TGTGCCAGCAGTCACGTACAGGATGGGAATGAGCAGTTCTTC. This codes for CASSHVQDGNEQFF.

This clonotype has ten or more counts. This chain joins TRBV7-7 and TRBJ1-5; no reliable D call. CDR3 length equals 10 residues. Germline assignment: CDR1 SSHAT and CDR2 FNYEAQ (reference sequence). The CDR3 region is CASASLAQHF. CDR3 DNA sequence: TGTGCTAGCGCCTCTTTAGCCCAGCATTTT.

This clonotype turned up a few times. V usage is TRBV6-2 or TRBV6-3 and J usage is TRBJ2-7; 9 bases agree with TRBD1. This CDR3 has 14 residues. V shed 8 bases, J shed 4 bases, and the junction held 9 bases outside the gene matches. The germline CDR1 and CDR2 sequences are MNHEY and SVGEGT. In DNA form, the CDR3 reads TGTGCCAGCGGACACGGACAGGGGAGGTACGAGCAGTACGTC. It translates to CASGHGQGRYEQYV.

This clonotype was observed at least ten times. The chain is built from TRBV7-2 and TRBJ2-5, with 8 bases identical to TRBD2. Germline-derived CDR1 and CDR2 are SGHTA and FQGNSA. The CDR3 loop spans 19 amino acids. Trimming took 0 bases from V and 5 from J; bases not matched to a gene: 17. CDR3 DNA sequence: TGTGCCAGCAGCTTAGCGAGCGGGGGTGGGAGATGGACGGGGGAGACCCAGTACTTC. Its translation is CASSLASGGGRWTGETQYF.

The rearrangement joins TRBV20-1 to TRBJ2-5; D perhaps matches TRBD2 (5 bases). Germline V CDR1 and CDR2: DFQATT, SNEGSKA (reference sequence). The CDR3 is 13 residues long. V lost 0 bases to trimming and J lost 2 bases, with 7 bases between them. CDR3 protein: CSAREGDQETQYF. In nucleotides, the CDR3 is TGCAGTGCTAGAGAGGGAGATCAAGAGACCCAGTACTTC.

This clonotype was seen only a few times. This rearrangement joins TRBV28 to TRBJ2-7, with 10 bases identical to TRBD2. With V trimmed by 10 bases and J by 5 bases, 11 bases remained unmatched. Germline values: CDR1 MDHEN, CDR2 SYDVKM. There are 14 residues in the CDR3. This CDR3 is CAIRRSGGVHEQYF. CDR3 DNA sequence: TGTGCCATCAGACGGAGCGGGGGGGTCCACGAGCAGTACTTC.

The chain joins TRBV10-2 to TRBJ1-1, with D perhaps TRBD1 (5 bases). The CDR3 length is 13 residues. Per germline, CDR1 WSHSY and CDR2 SAAADI. Trimming pared 6 bases from V and 0 bases from J, leaving 8 bases between. The chain's CDR3 is CASRQVMNTEAFF. CDR3 sequence (DNA): TGCGCCAGCAGACAGGTAATGAACACTGAAGCTTTCTTT.

The chain employs TRBV12-3 or TRBV12-4 and TRBJ1-1, with D hard to call. V dropped 6 bases and J dropped 1 base, with 9 bases sitting between them. This CDR3 is 13 amino acids long. CDR3 DNA: TGTGCCAGCAGCGGACTTCGGAACACTGAAGCTTTCTTT. Translating gives CASSGLRNTEAFF.

This clonotype was detected only a few times. A much larger clone differs from this one at a single base, so this may be a read error. The V call is TRBV5-4, the J call TRBJ2-5, with D perhaps matching TRBD1 or TRBD2 (6 bases each). CDR3 length: 16 amino acids. With 5 bases removed from V and 1 base from J, the gap between germline ends came to 18 bases. Germline V gene data show CDR1 as SGHNT and CDR2 as YYREEE (reference sequence). The CDR3 DNA follows: TGTGCCAGCAGTCCGTCGGGGGCGAGGGCCCAAGAGACCCAGTACTTC. The encoded protein is CASSPSGARAQETQYF.

The rearrangement uses TRBV6-6 and TRBJ1-1, with D hard to call. This CDR3 is 14 amino acids long. Germline V gives CDR1 MNHNY, CDR2 SVGAGI (reference sequence). Trimming removed 5 bases at V and 11 bases at J, with 21 bases between. Here the CDR3 reads CASSPQRSRGRAFF. DNA for the CDR3: TGTGCCAGCAGTCCTCAGAGGTCCCGAGGTCGCGCTTTCTTT.

This clonotype showed up many times. The V call is TRBV7-2, the J call TRBJ1-2; the D gene is possibly TRBD1 (5 bases). Germline loops: CDR1 SGHTA, CDR2 FQGNSA. V was trimmed by 6 bases and J by 4 bases, leaving 15 bases between them. This CDR3 spans 14 amino acids. This CDR3 is CASSPPGGIYGYTF. The DNA for the CDR3 is TGTGCCAGCAGTCCGCCGGGGGGAATCTATGGCTACACCTTC.

This clonotype was picked up many times. The chain couples TRBV5-1 to TRBJ1-2; TRBD1 agrees at 10 bases. The CDR3 has 14 amino acids. Losses at the gene ends were 4 bases for V and 2 bases for J; bases not matched to a gene: 2. The germline V gene has CDR1 SGHRS and CDR2 YFSETQ. This CDR3 is CASSPGQGNYGYTF. In DNA form, the CDR3 reads TGCGCCAGCAGCCCGGGACAGGGGAACTATGGCTACACCTTC.

In this sample, this clonotype turned up many times. The gene calls are TRBV7-2 and TRBJ2-5; 9 positions agree with TRBD2. Germline values: CDR1 SGHTA, CDR2 FQGNSA. This CDR3 contains 16 residues. V lost 5 bases to trimming and J lost 1 base; unmatched junction nucleotides: 8. CDR3 region: CASSPHTSGRQETQYF. CDR3 bases: TGTGCCAGCAGCCCCCACACTAGCGGGCGCCAAGAGACCCAGTACTTC.

In this sample, this clonotype turned up many times. This chain joins TRBV7-8 and TRBJ1-2, with D unclear. The CDR3 runs 13 residues. Germline CDR1 and CDR2: SGHVS and FQNEAQ. V dropped 1 base and J dropped 8 bases, with 11 bases sitting between them. Here the CDR3 DNA reads TGTGCCAGCAGCTTAGACCCGGGCGGGGGCTACACCTTC. Translating it yields CASSLDPGGGYTF.

This clonotype was recorded many times. V and J are TRBV4-3 and TRBJ1-2; TRBD1 might be the D (6 bases). Germline assignment: CDR1 LGHNA and CDR2 YSLEER. V lost 1 base and J lost 2, with 11 bases in between. This CDR3 has 15 residues. As DNA, the CDR3 is TGCGCCAGCAGCCAAGTCAGGGGACTCAACTATGGCTACACCTTC. As protein: CASSQVRGLNYGYTF.

This clonotype was seen ten or more times. The V and J genes are TRBV3-1 and TRBJ1-6; D perhaps matches TRBD1 (5 bases). The CDR3 sequence is 15 residues long. Germline values: CDR1 LGHDT, CDR2 YNNKEL (reference sequence). Trimming took off 4 bases at V and 8 bases at J, with 15 bases between the two ends. The CDR3 loop is CASSPIGAMDSPLHF. CDR3 sequence (DNA): TGTGCCAGCAGCCCCATAGGGGCCATGGATTCACCCCTCCACTTT.

The rearrangement links TRBV5-1 to TRBJ1-1; D gene unclear. Germline V gene data show CDR1 as SGHRS and CDR2 as YFSETQ. The CDR3 has 13 amino acids. The V and J ends lost 4 bases and 5 bases respectively, with 12 bases between them. CDR3 in amino acids: CASSGGSTTEAFF. In nucleotides, the CDR3 is TGCGCCAGCAGCGGAGGGAGCACTACTGAAGCTTTCTTT.

This clonotype showed up many times. This chain links TRBV20-1 with TRBJ2-1; D ambiguous. Germline CDR1 and CDR2: DFQATT and SNEGSKA (reference sequence). The V end was cut by 4 bases, the J end by 2 bases, with 15 bases between. This CDR3 is built from 15 residues. The DNA for the CDR3 is TGCAGTGCTACCAGTCTAGAAGGAGCCTACAATGAGCAGTTCTTC. Its translation is CSATSLEGAYNEQFF.

The table lists this clonotype with many counts. V usage is TRBV12-3 or TRBV12-4 and J usage is TRBJ1-5; D is uncertain. The V and J ends lost 5 bases and 9 bases respectively, with 14 bases between them. This CDR3 has 13 amino acids. CDR3 region: CASSQDGLGPQHF. CDR3 bases: TGTGCCAGCAGTCAGGACGGCTTAGGGCCCCAGCATTTT.

This clonotype was counted many times. The rearrangement uses TRBV6-2 or TRBV6-3 and TRBJ2-5; 7 nucleotides line up with TRBD1. Trimming at V came to 11 bases and at J to 3 bases, leaving 6 bases not matched to a gene. Germline CDR1 MNHEY, CDR2 SVGEGT. This CDR3 is built from 12 residues. For the CDR3, the DNA is TGTGCCGGGCAGGGGGATGAAGAGACCCAGTACTTC. Protein: CAGQGDEETQYF.